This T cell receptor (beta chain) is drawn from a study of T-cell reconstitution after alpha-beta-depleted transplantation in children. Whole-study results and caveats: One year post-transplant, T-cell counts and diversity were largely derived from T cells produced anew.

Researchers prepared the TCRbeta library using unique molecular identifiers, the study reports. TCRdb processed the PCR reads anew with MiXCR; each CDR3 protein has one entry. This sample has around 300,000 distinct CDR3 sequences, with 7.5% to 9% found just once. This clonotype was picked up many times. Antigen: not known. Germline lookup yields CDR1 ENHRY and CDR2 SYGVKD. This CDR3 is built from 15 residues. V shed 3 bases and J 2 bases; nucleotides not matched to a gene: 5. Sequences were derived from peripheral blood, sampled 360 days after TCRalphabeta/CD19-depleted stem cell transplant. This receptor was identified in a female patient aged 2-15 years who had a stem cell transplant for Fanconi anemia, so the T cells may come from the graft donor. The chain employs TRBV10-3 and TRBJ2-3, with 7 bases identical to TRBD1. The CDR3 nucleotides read TGTGCCATCAGTGATACAGGGGTCACCACAGATACGCAGTATTTT. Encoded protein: CAISDTGVTTDTQYF.